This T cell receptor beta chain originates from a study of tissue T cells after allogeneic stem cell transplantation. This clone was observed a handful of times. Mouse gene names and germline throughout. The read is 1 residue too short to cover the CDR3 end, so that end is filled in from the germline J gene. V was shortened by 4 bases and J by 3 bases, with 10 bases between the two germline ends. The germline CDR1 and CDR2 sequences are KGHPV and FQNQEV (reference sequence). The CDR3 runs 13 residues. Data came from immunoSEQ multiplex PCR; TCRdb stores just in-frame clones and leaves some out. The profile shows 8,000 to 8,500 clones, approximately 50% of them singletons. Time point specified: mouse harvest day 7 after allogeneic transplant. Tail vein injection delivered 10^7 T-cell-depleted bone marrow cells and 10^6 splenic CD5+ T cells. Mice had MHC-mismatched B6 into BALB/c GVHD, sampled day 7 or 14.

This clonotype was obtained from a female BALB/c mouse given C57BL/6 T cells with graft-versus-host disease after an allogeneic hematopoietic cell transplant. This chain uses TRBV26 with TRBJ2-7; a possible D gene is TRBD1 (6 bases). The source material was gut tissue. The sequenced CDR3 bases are TGTGCCAGCAGTCCGGGACAAAACTATGAACAGTAC. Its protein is CASSPGQNYEQY. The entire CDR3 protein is CASSPGQNYEQYF.